This TCR beta chain comes out of a study of OX40 agonist ivuxolimab in advanced cancers. Patients were ineligible given autoimmune disease history or systemic immunosuppression. With 3 bases removed from V and 5 bases from J, the gap between germline ends came to 19 bases. CDR1 SGHAT and CDR2 FQNNGV come from the germline V gene. The CDR3 contains 16 residues. Profiled with immunoSEQ multiplex PCR; TCRdb holds only in-frame clones, not every one. This table has about 25,000 clones, around 80% appearing once. The sample consisted of CD4+ or CD8+ T cells sorted from blood, taken in a trial of the OX40 agonist ivuxolimab. The chain has TRBV11-2 and TRBJ1-1, with D tentatively TRBD1 (5 bases). This clonotype was sampled from an adult with an advanced solid tumor such as melanoma, head and neck, liver or kidney cancer. The CDR3 region has the DNA TGTGCCAGCAGCTTCGAAGACAGCGGAGCCGTTACTGAAGCTTTCTTT. It specifies CASSFEDSGAVTEAFF.